Below are 12 T cell receptor beta chains sequenced from a single sample in a study of blood T cell repertoires in COVID-19. The table came from immunoSEQ multiplex PCR; TCRdb's copy has only in-frame clones and leaves some out. The sample contains 300,000 to 400,000 clones, approximately 85% of which appear only once. Sequencing was performed on peripheral blood. These TCRs come from a human donor in a cohort sampled during active COVID-19.

The chain couples TRBV18 to TRBJ1-5, with D uncertain. The CDR3 runs 15 residues. CDR1 is KGHSH and CDR2 is LQKENI in the germline V gene. Trimming took off 4 bases at V and 3 bases at J, with 13 bases between the two ends. CDR3 region: CASSLQNLNNQPQHF. In nucleotides, the CDR3 is TGTGCCAGCTCACTACAGAATTTAAACAATCAGCCCCAGCATTTT. The whole variable domain, remainder taken from reference TRBV18 and TRBJ1-5, is NAGVMQNPRHLVRRRGQEARLRCSPMKGHSHVYWYRQLPEEGLKFMVYLQKENIIDESGMPKERFSAEFPKEGPSILRIQQVVRGDSAAYFCASSLQNLNNQPQHFGDGTRLSIL.

CDR3 bases: TGTGCCAGCAGTTCCGGATTGACAGCGACCTACGAGCAGTACTTC. Amino acids: CASSSGLTATYEQYF. The chain employs TRBV6-5 and TRBJ2-7; a weak D match, TRBD1 (5 bases). CDR3 length: 15 amino acids. Germline values: CDR1 MNHEY, CDR2 SVGAGI. Trimming cost V 4 bases and J 2 bases, with 15 bases left between them.

The chain employs TRBV5-1 and TRBJ2-2; weak D call: TRBD2 (5 bases). CDR1 is SGHRS and CDR2 is YFSETQ in the germline V gene. Trimming removed 4 bases at V and 7 bases at J, with 17 bases between. This CDR3 spans 15 amino acids. The CDR3 region has the DNA TGCGCCAGCAGCCCCCTCGCGGGTTCAAGCGGGGAGCTGTTTTTT. As protein: CASSPLAGSSGELFF. Full variable domain (missing parts from reference TRBV5-1 and TRBJ2-2): KAGVTQTPRYLIKTRGQQVTLSCSPISGHRSVSWYQQTPGQGLQFLFEYFSETQRNKGNFPGRFSGRQFSNSRSEMNVSTLELGDSALYLCASSPLAGSSGELFFGEGSRLTVL.

The chain couples TRBV11-3 to TRBJ1-1, with a possible D match to TRBD1 (5 bases). The V gene lost 6 bases and the J gene lost 1 base, with 18 bases spanning the gap. Germline CDR1 is SGHNT and CDR2 is YENEEA. This CDR3 has 16 residues. CDR3 loop: CASRSPKGQGNTEAFF. The DNA for the CDR3 is TGTGCCAGCAGGTCACCCAAAGGGCAGGGGAACACTGAAGCTTTCTTT.

In regard to this clone: Additional DNA sequences in this sample encode the identical CDR3. CDR3 region: CASSLSGGRDTQYF. For the CDR3, the DNA is TGTGCCAGCAGCTTAAGCGGGGGGAGAGATACGCAGTATTTT. V gene TRBV7-3 combines with J gene TRBJ2-3, with TRBD2 matching 8 bases. V lost 1 base and J lost 5; bases outside the gene matches: 2. Germline values: CDR1 SGHTA, CDR2 FQGTGA. CDR3 length: 14 residues.

The genes are TRBV6-6 and TRBJ2-2, with a weak D call TRBD1 (6 bases). Germline assignment: CDR1 MNHNY and CDR2 SVGAGI (reference sequence). CDR3 size: 15 residues. Trimming took off 8 bases at V and 1 base at J, with 14 bases between the two ends. The DNA of the CDR3 is TGTGCCAGCGACGGGGTAGGGGGGAACACCGGGGAGCTGTTTTTT. This translates into CASDGVGGNTGELFF.

This CDR3 is CASSPYRLDSSYEQYF. CDR3 sequence (DNA): TGTGCCAGCAGCCCATATAGGTTGGACAGCTCCTACGAGCAGTACTTC. This rearrangement joins TRBV7-9 to TRBJ2-7; tentatively, D is TRBD1 (6 bases). The germline gives CDR1 SEHNR, CDR2 FQNEAQ (reference sequence). The CDR3 is 16 amino acids. Trimming removed 5 bases from V and 0 bases from J, with 17 bases in between. The variable domain in full, completed from reference TRBV7-9 and TRBJ2-7, reads DTGVSQNPRHKITKRGQNVTFRCDPISEHNRLYWYRQTLGQGPEFLTYFQNEAQLEKSRLLSDRFSAERPKGSFSTLEIQRTEQGDSAMYLCASSPYRLDSSYEQYFGPGTRLTVT.

The V and J genes are TRBV7-8 and TRBJ2-7; possibly TRBD1 for D (6 bases). CDR1 and CDR2 from the germline V gene are SGHVS and FQNEAQ. This CDR3 comprises 15 residues. The V end lost 1 base, the J end lost 2 bases, and 12 bases lay between the germline ends. This chain's CDR3 is CASSLVAGVTYEQYF. Here the CDR3 DNA reads TGTGCCAGCAGCTTAGTTGCAGGGGTTACCTACGAGCAGTACTTC.

The chain employs TRBV3-1 (or the pseudogene TRBV3-2) and TRBJ1-2; 7 bases align to TRBD1. Germline lookup yields CDR1 LGHDT and CDR2 YNNKEL (reference sequence). The ends lost 4 bases at V and 8 bases at J; junction bases unmatched: 7. The length of the CDR3 is 13 residues. CDR3 amino acids: CASSPTTGRGYTF. The DNA for the CDR3 is TGTGCCAGCAGCCCAACGACAGGGCGCGGCTACACCTTC.

This clone was recorded only once. The chain has TRBV12-5 and TRBJ1-1; D is uncertain. Germline CDR1 is LGHNT and CDR2 is FRNRAP. The CDR3 is 15 residues long. Trimming left V 2 bases short and J 7 bases short, with 17 bases between. For the CDR3, the DNA is TGTGCTAGTGGTTTGAGTGCAGGATCGGAAATTGAAGCTTTCTTT. Its translation is CASGLSAGSEIEAFF.

The chain is built from TRBV4-1 and TRBJ1-3, with D uncertain. CDR1 and CDR2 (germline): MGHRA, YSYEKL. This CDR3 is built from 15 residues. The ends were cut back, 1 base at V and 0 bases at J, with 7 bases in the middle. In DNA, the CDR3 is TGCGCCAGCAGCCAAGTTGTTAGCTCTGGAAACACCATATATTTT. Amino acids: CASSQVVSSGNTIYF.

J is TRBJ1-1 and V is TRBV10-3, with TRBD1 matching over 9 bases. Germline V gives CDR1 ENHRY, CDR2 SYGVKD. J gave up 4 bases and V 11 bases, and 11 bases lay outside the gene matches. CDR3 length: 14 amino acids. The CDR3 region has the DNA TGTGCCGCACTAACAGGGGGCATTGGCACTGAAGCTTTCTTT. Translation: CAALTGGIGTEAFF.